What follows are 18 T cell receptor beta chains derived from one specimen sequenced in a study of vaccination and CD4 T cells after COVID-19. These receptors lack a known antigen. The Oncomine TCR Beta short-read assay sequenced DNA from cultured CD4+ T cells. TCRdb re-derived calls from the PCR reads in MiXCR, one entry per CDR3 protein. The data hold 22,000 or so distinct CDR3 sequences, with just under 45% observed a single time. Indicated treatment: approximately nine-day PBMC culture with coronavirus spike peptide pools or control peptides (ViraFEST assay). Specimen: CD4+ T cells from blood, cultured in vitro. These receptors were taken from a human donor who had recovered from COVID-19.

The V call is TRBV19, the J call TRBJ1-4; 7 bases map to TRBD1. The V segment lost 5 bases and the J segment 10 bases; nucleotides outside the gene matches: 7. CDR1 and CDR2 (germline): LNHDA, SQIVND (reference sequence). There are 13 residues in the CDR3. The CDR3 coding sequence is TGTGCCAGTAGTCCTACAGGGGTGGGAAAACTGTTTTTT. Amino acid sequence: CASSPTGVGKLFF.

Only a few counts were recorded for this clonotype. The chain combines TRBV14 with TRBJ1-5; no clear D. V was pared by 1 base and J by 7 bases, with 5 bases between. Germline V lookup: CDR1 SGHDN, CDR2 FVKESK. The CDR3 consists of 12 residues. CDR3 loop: CASSQGYQPQHF. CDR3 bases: TGTGCCAGCAGCCAAGGATACCAGCCCCAGCATTTT.

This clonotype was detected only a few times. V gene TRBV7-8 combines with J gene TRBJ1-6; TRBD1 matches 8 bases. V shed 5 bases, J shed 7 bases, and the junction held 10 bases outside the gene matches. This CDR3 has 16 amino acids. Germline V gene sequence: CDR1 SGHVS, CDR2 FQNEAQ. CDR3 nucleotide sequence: TGTGCCAGCAGCCCACCCCCGACAGGGGTCAATTCACCCCTCCACTTT. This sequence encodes CASSPPPTGVNSPLHF.

CDR3 nucleotides: TGCGCCAGCAGCCAAGATAGGCCTAGCTTTTACAATGAGCAGTTCTTC. Its translation is CASSQDRPSFYNEQFF. The chain couples TRBV4-3 to TRBJ2-1; D perhaps matches TRBD2 (5 bases). V lost 0 bases and J 4 bases, leaving 13 bases between the germline ends. The CDR3 runs to 16 residues. CDR1 is LGHNA and CDR2 is YSLEER in the germline V gene.

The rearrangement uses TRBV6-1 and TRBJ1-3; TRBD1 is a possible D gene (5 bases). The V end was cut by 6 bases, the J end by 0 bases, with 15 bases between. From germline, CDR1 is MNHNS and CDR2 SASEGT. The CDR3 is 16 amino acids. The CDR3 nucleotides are TGTGCCAGCAGACGCCTGGGAAGGGGCTCTGGAAACACCATATATTTT. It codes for CASRRLGRGSGNTIYF.

The CDR3 bases are TGTGCCAGCAGCCCGGGACTAGCGGGGTCCTCCTACGAGCAGTACTTC. Protein sequence: CASSPGLAGSSYEQYF. The rearrangement uses TRBV12-1 and TRBJ2-7; TRBD2, the D gene given by the table, was not confirmed from the DNA. TRBV12-1 has pseudogene status. The CDR3 consists of 16 residues.

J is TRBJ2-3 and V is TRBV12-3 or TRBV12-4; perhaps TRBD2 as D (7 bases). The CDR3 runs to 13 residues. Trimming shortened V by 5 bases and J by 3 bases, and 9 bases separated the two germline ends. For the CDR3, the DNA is TGTGCCAGCAGTAGCGGGACAACAGATACGCAGTATTTT. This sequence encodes CASSSGTTDTQYF.

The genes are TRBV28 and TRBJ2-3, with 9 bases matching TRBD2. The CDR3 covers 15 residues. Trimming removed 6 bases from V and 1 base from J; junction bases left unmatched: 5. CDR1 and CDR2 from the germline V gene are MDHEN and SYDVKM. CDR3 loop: CASSSIAGGTDTQYF. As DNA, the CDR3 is TGTGCCAGCAGCTCAATAGCGGGAGGCACAGATACGCAGTATTTT.

In nucleotides, the CDR3 is TGTGCCAGCAGCTGGATGAGAGAGAGGGGGCAGGAGACCCAGTACTTC. Amino acids: CASSWMRERGQETQYF. The chain joins TRBV5-4 to TRBJ2-5, with 7 bases that match TRBD1. Germline CDR1 and CDR2: SGHNT and YYREEE (reference sequence). The V segment lost 3 bases and the J segment 5 bases; nucleotides outside the gene matches: 13. The CDR3 has 16 amino acids.

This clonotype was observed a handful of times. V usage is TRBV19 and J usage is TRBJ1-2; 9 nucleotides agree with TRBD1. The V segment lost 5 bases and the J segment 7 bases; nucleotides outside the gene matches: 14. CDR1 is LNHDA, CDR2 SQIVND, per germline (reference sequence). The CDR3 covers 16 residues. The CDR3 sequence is CASSYRTLDRGGGYTF. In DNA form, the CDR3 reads TGTGCCAGTAGTTACCGCACCCTGGACAGGGGTGGTGGCTACACCTTC.

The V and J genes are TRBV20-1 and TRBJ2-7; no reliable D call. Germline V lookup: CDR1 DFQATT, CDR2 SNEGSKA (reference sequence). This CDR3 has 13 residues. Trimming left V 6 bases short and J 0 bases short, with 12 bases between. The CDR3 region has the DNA TGCAGTGCCCTCAGGTCTAGCTCCTACGAGCAGTACTTC. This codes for CSALRSSSYEQYF.

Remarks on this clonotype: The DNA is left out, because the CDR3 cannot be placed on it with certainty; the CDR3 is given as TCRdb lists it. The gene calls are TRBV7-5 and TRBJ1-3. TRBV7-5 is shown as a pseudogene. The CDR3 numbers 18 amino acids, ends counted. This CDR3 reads CISVPEARRDCRFVTIYF.

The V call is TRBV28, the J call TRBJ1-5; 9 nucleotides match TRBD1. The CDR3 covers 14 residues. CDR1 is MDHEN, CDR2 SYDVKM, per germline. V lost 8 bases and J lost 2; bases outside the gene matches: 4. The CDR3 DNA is TGTGCCAGCTCTACAGGGGGCGGCAATCAGCCCCAGCATTTT. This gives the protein CASSTGGGNQPQHF. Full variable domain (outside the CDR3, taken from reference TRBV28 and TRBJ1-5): DVKVTQSSRYLVKRTGEKVFLECVQDMDHENMFWYRQDPGLGLRLIYFSYDVKMKEKGDIPEGYSVSREKKERFSLILESASTNQTSMYLCASSTGGGNQPQHFGDGTRLSIL.

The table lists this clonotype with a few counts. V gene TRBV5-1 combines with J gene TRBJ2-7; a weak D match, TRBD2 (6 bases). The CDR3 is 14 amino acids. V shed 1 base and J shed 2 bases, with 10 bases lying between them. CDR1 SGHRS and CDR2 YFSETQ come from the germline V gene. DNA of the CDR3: TGCGCCAGCAGCTTGACTGGCGGGACCTACGAGCAGTACTTC. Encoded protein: CASSLTGGTYEQYF.

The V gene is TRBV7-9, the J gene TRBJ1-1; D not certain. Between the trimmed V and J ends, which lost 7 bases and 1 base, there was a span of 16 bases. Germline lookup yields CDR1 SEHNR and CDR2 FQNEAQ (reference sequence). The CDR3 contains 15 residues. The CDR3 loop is CASTPPGSWNTEAFF. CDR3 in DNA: TGTGCCAGCACCCCCCCGGGATCTTGGAACACTGAAGCTTTCTTT.

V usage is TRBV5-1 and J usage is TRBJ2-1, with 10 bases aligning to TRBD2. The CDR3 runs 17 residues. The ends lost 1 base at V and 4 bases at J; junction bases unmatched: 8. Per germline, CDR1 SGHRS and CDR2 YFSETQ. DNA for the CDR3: TGCGCCAGCAGCTTGATATCCGGACTAGCGGTGTACAATGAGCAGTTCTTC. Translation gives CASSLISGLAVYNEQFF.

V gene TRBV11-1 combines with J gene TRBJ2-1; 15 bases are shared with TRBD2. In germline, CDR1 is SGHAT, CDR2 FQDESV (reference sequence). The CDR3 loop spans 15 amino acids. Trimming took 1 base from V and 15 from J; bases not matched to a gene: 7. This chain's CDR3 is CASSLGGLAGGPGFF. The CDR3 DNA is TGTGCCAGCAGCTTAGGCGGACTAGCGGGAGGGCCGGGGTTCTTC.

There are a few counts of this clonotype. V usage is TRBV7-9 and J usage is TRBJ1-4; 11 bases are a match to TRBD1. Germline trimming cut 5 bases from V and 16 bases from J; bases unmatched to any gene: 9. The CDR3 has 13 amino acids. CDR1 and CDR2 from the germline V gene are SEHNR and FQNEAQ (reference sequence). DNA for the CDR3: TGTGCCAGCAGCGAGGGACAGGGGGTCCTTGCGTTTTTT. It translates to CASSEGQGVLAFF.